The entry below gives a single T cell receptor beta chain sequence along with its context. This sample is drawn from a study of blood T cell repertoires in COVID-19. Produced via immunoSEQ multiplex PCR; TCRdb's table is partial and in-frame only. The sample gives some 70,000 clones, about 91% of which show up once; about 6.4% is in the top ten. The CDR3 spans 15 residues. Germline loops: CDR1 MNHEY, CDR2 SVGAGI. J was trimmed by 2 bases and V by 4 bases; bases with no gene match: 4. The material sequenced was peripheral blood. J is TRBJ1-5 and V is TRBV6-5; TRBD1 agrees at 8 bases. This receptor was taken from a woman between 65 and 79 years old with acute or convalescent COVID-19. This CDR3 is CASSFSGGRNQPQHF. The CDR3 region has the DNA TGTGCCAGCAGTTTTTCAGGGGGCCGCAATCAGCCCCAGCATTTT.